Below, 13 T cell receptor beta chains from the same sample are listed, as sequenced in a study of cytomegalovirus exposure and HLA in healthy donors. Vbeta (60) and Jbeta (13) primers were used in the PCR. Generated by immunoSEQ multiplex PCR, the TCRdb table keeps only in-frame clones and is missing some. The sample carries 75,000 to 90,000 clones, 74% recorded once. Sequenced: PBMCs. All receptors derive from a man aged 30 to 45 in good health and CMV-seropositive.

The chain employs TRBV12-5 and TRBJ1-6, with TRBD1 matching over 7 bases. Germline V gene data show CDR1 as LGHNT and CDR2 as FRNRAP. V shed 5 bases and J 11 bases; nucleotides not matched to a gene: 15. The CDR3 totals 16 residues. This chain's CDR3 is CASGNRTGLSNAPLHF. CDR3 bases: TGTGCTAGTGGTAACCGGACAGGTTTGTCCAATGCACCCCTCCACTTT.

The J gene is TRBJ1-4, the V gene TRBV5-1; 7 bases map to TRBD1. The CDR3 spans 15 residues. Per germline, CDR1 SGHRS and CDR2 YFSETQ. J lost 8 bases, V lost 3 bases, and 10 bases had no gene match. CDR3 residues: CASSSFQGEGEKLFF. In DNA form, the CDR3 reads TGCGCCAGCAGCTCGTTCCAGGGGGAAGGAGAAAAACTGTTTTTT.

The chain carries TRBV7-9 and TRBJ2-4; 7 bases are shared with TRBD1. Germline CDR1 reads SEHNR; CDR2 reads FQNEAQ (reference sequence). The length of the CDR3 is 14 residues. With 4 bases clipped from V and 9 bases from J, the junction kept 9 bases outside the gene matches. CDR3 nucleotide sequence: TGTGCCAGCAGCTCCAGGGGGTTAGGGAGCATTCAGTACTTC. It translates to CASSSRGLGSIQYF.

This clone turned up a few times. The V and J genes are TRBV9 and TRBJ2-7, with TRBD2 identical over 7 bases. Unmatched junction bases numbered 12, after V lost 2 bases and J lost 7 bases. CDR1 is SGDLS and CDR2 is YYNGEE in the germline V gene. This CDR3 is built from 15 residues. CDR3 nucleotides: TGTGCCAGCAGCGTTGGGGGGGGAACTACGAGGGAGCAGTACTTC. As protein: CASSVGGGTTREQYF.

V gene TRBV4-2 combines with J gene TRBJ1-4; TRBD1 is a possible D gene (6 bases). This CDR3 comprises 15 residues. The V and J ends lost 1 base and 5 bases respectively, with 11 bases between them. Germline V CDR1 and CDR2: LGHNA, YNFKEQ. CDR3 in amino acids: CASSQVRGPNEKLFF. In DNA form, the CDR3 reads TGTGCCAGCAGCCAAGTCAGGGGACCAAATGAAAAACTGTTTTTT.

V gene TRBV5-1 combines with J gene TRBJ2-6, with D maybe TRBD2 (7 bases). Germline V lookup: CDR1 SGHRS, CDR2 YFSETQ. Trimming took off 1 base at V and 6 bases at J, with 14 bases between the two ends. The length of the CDR3 is 16 residues. The CDR3 sequence is CASSLSGGALANVLTF. The DNA of the CDR3 is TGCGCCAGCAGCTTGAGTGGGGGGGCGTTGGCCAACGTCCTGACTTTC.

This clone was observed a few times. This chain links TRBV5-1 with TRBJ2-1; possibly TRBD2 for D (6 bases). V gave up 3 bases and J gave up 5 bases, with 18 bases separating them. CDR1 SGHRS and CDR2 YFSETQ come from the germline V gene. This CDR3 has 16 residues. The CDR3 loop reads CASSSRREAQHNEQFF. The CDR3 DNA sequence: TGCGCCAGCAGCTCCCGCAGGGAGGCCCAGCACAATGAGCAGTTCTTC.

The J gene is TRBJ2-3, the V gene TRBV5-6, with D maybe TRBD1 (5 bases). Trimming took off 2 bases at V and 6 bases at J, with 7 bases between the two ends. CDR3 length: 12 residues. Germline V gives CDR1 SGHDT, CDR2 YYEEEE. CDR3 nucleotides: TGTGCCAGCAGCTTACAGGAGGATACGCAGTATTTT. Protein product: CASSLQEDTQYF.

The rearrangement joins TRBV6-1 to TRBJ1-5; 8 bases fit TRBD1. The V segment lost 7 bases and the J segment 3 bases; nucleotides outside the gene matches: 8. This CDR3 is built from 15 residues. Per germline, CDR1 MNHNS and CDR2 SASEGT. CDR3 residues: CASTRTGFNNQPQHF. For the CDR3, the DNA is TGTGCCAGCACTAGGACAGGGTTTAACAATCAGCCCCAGCATTTT.

Details on this clone: The junction departs from germline at one end; a sequencing error may be responsible. The chain has TRBV4-1 and TRBJ1-2, with unresolved D. The CDR3 runs to 14 residues. Germline assignment: CDR1 MGHRA and CDR2 YSYEKL. The CDR3, as DNA: TGCGCCAGCAGTCCCTTCTCAACTAACTATGGCTACCCCTTC. Its protein is CASSPFSTNYGYPF.

The chain employs TRBV6-5 and TRBJ2-7, with 12 bases identical to TRBD1. This CDR3 has 13 amino acids. The V and J ends lost 5 bases and 6 bases, in that order; junction bases with no gene match: 2. Germline values: CDR1 MNHEY, CDR2 SVGAGI. CDR3 loop: CASSGTGGGEQYF. The CDR3 nucleotides read TGTGCCAGCAGTGGGACAGGGGGCGGCGAGCAGTACTTC.

Here the CDR3 reads CASSLTGERRGYTF. The CDR3 DNA sequence: TGTGCCAGCAGCCTGACAGGGGAAAGGCGTGGCTACACCTTC. The rearrangement uses TRBV2 and TRBJ1-2; 8 bases map to TRBD1. This CDR3 contains 14 residues. The germline CDR1 and CDR2 sequences are SNHLY and FYNNEI. The junction had 10 bases not matched to a gene; V was cut back by 6 bases and J by 7 bases.

This chain uses TRBV4-1 with TRBJ1-1, with D possibly being TRBD1 (6 bases). This CDR3 is 15 amino acids long. V shed 4 bases and J shed 2 bases, with 14 bases lying between them. Germline-derived CDR1 and CDR2 are MGHRA and YSYEKL. CDR3 sequence: CASSLTGTQNTEAFF. CDR3 nucleotides: TGCGCCAGCAGCCTCACCGGGACACAAAACACTGAAGCTTTCTTT.